Listed below are T cell receptor beta chains from one sample, sequenced in a study of preoperative IRX-2 immunotherapy in early breast cancer. Using immunoSEQ multiplex PCR, the repertoire was profiled, and TCRdb retains in-frame clones only, with some absent. This table holds some 59,000 clones, approximately 95% found once. Sample collection was performed from a patient treated with IRX-2 immunotherapy. Receptors originate from a human donor with breast cancer. CDR3s include the opening cysteine and the closing phenylalanine or tryptophan. A D gene is named only where the DNA matches it firmly. For some rows the clone size is stated as once, few or many, or as a class when expanded; others skip it.

>TRBV11-2|.|TRBJ2-1|.
TGTGCCAGCAGCTTCTGGGGGATAGGTAGCTCGGATGAGCAGTTCTTC
CASSFWGIGSSDEQFF
>TRBV2|TRBD1|TRBJ2-3|.
TGTGCCAGCAGCCAGGGGGCCGGAGATACGCAGTATTTT
CASSQGAGDTQYF
>TRBV9|TRBD1|TRBJ2-6|.
TGTGCCAGCAGCGCGACAGGGACTGGGGCCAACGTCCTGACTTTC
CASSATGTGANVLTF
>TRBV5-8|.|TRBJ1-4|.
TGTGCCAGCGAGTTGCTGTTATCTTCTGAAAAACTGTTTTTT
CASELLLSSEKLFF
>TRBV28|.|TRBJ2-7|.
TGTGCCAGCAGTCCAGGACTCCACTACTCCTACGAGCAGTACTTC
CASSPGLHYSYEQYF
>TRBV30|TRBD1|TRBJ2-2|.
TGTGCCTGGACTCAGATACCGGGACAGGTGTCCGGGGAGCTGTTTTTT
CAWTQIPGQVSGELFF
>TRBV7-3|TRBD2|TRBJ2-1|.
TGTGCCAGCAGTATAACAGGTGCGGGAGGTGAGCAGTTCTTC
CASSITGAGGEQFF
>TRBV28|.|TRBJ2-7|.
TGTGCCAGCAGATCGACAGAAGCCTACGAGCAGTACTTC
CASRSTEAYEQYF
>TRBV6-1|TRBD2|TRBJ2-1|once
TGTGCCAGCAGTGTATCGCTAGCGGGAGGGACGAATGAGCAGTTCTTC
CASSVSLAGGTNEQFF
>TRBV11-2|TRBD1|TRBJ1-4|.
TGTGCCAGCAGCTTAGCCGTGGCCGGGACAGGGGGAGAAAAACTGTTTTTT
CASSLAVAGTGGEKLFF
>TRBV18|TRBD1|TRBJ1-1|.
TGTGCCAGCTCGCACAACGACAGGGGGCGTACTGAAGCTTTCTTT
CASSHNDRGRTEAFF
>TRBV28|.|TRBJ1-2|.
TGTGCCAGCAGTTTATGGGGCGGAATGGACGGCTACACCTTC
CASSLWGGMDGYTF
>TRBV11-3|.|TRBJ1-1|.
TGTGCCAGCAGCCACCAAAATACAGGTGAAGCTTTCTTT
CASSHQNTGEAFF
>TRBV15|.|TRBJ2-5|.
TGTGCCACCAGCAGAGACGGGGGAAACCAAGAGACCCAGTACTTC
CATSRDGGNQETQYF
>TRBV5-1|.|TRBJ2-3|.
TGCGCCAGCAGCTTGGAGTTTAGCGGCTGGGGCACAGATACGCAGTATTTT
CASSLEFSGWGTDTQYF
>TRBV27|TRBD2|TRBJ2-1|.
TGTGCCAGCAGTTCCTGGACTAGCGGGAATAATGAGCAGTTCTTC
CASSSWTSGNNEQFF
>TRBV6-4|TRBD2|TRBJ2-1|.
TGTGCCAGCAGAGCCAGCGGGGGGAATGAGCAGTTCTTC
CASRASGGNEQFF
>TRBV27|.|TRBJ2-7|.
TGTGCCAGCAGTTTATTGGCGGGGGCTTCTATCTACGAGCAGTACTTC
CASSLLAGASIYEQYF
>TRBV4-2|TRBD2|TRBJ2-7|.
TGTGCCAGCAGCCAGGGTGGGTGGGGGGGAGTCGTCGAGCAGTACTTC
CASSQGGWGGVVEQYF
>TRBV28|.|TRBJ1-1|.
TGTGCCAGCACCGCCGGGGGGATCACTGAAGCTTTCTTT
CASTAGGITEAFF
>TRBV2|.|TRBJ1-2|few
TGTGCCAGCAGGGAACAGGGAGATGGCTACACCTTC
CASREQGDGYTF
>TRBV9|.|TRBJ1-1|few
TGTGCCAGCAGCCCCGACGAATCCTGGGTCACTGAAGCTTTCTTT
CASSPDESWVTEAFF
>TRBV28|.|TRBJ2-1|.
TGTGCCAGCAGGACAGCCTCCTACAATGAGCAGTTCTTC
CASRTASYNEQFF
>TRBV18|TRBD1|TRBJ1-2|few
TGTGCCAGCTCACCGACATACAGGGGGGAAGGCTACACCTTC
CASSPTYRGEGYTF
>TRBV30|.|TRBJ2-3|.
TGTGCCTGGAGTAACCCCGAGAATCCGCAGTATTTT
CAWSNPENPQYF
>TRBV7-2|TRBD1|TRBJ2-7|.
TGTGCCAGCAGCTTACGGACAGGGGTAACCTACGAGCAGTACTTC
CASSLRTGVTYEQYF
>TRBV27|TRBD2|TRBJ2-3|.
TGTGCCAGCAGTTTTCTAGCGGGGGGGATTACAGATACGCAGTATTTT
CASSFLAGGITDTQYF
>TRBV28|TRBD1|TRBJ1-2|.
TGTGCCAGCAGCTCACCCCGGACAGGGATTGGCTACACCTTC
CASSSPRTGIGYTF
>TRBV9|.|TRBJ2-1|.
TGTGCCAGCAGCGTAGTCCCAGCCACGACGAGTTACAATGAGCAGTTCTTC
CASSVVPATTSYNEQFF
>TRBV9|TRBD2|TRBJ2-7|.
TGTGCCAGCAGCGTAGCAGGGGCTAGCGGGACCTACGAGCAGTACTTC
CASSVAGASGTYEQYF
>TRBV28|.|TRBJ1-1|.
TGTGCCAGCAGTCTCCCCCCGGGGAACACTGAAGCTTTCTTT
CASSLPPGNTEAFF
>TRBV7-9|.|TRBJ1-1|.
TGTGCCAGCAGCTTATTTGGCGGGGTTGAAGCTTTCTTT
CASSLFGGVEAFF
>TRBV7-2|TRBD1|TRBJ2-2|.
TGTGCCAGCAGCTTAGCGCTCCCGGGACAGGGGGCCCACACCGGGGAGCTGTTTTTT
CASSLALPGQGAHTGELFF
>TRBV5-1|TRBD1|TRBJ1-2|.
TGCGCCAGCAGCTTGAGCTCCGGGACAGGGTATGGCTACACCTTC
CASSLSSGTGYGYTF
>TRBV28|TRBD1|TRBJ1-2|once
TGTGCCAGCAGAATATCCGGGACAGGGGTTGGCTACACCTTC
CASRISGTGVGYTF
>TRBV7-9|TRBD2|TRBJ2-3|.
TGTGCCAGCAGCCCCGCAACGGGGGGAGCAGATACGCAGTATTTT
CASSPATGGADTQYF
>TRBV28|TRBD2|TRBJ2-5|once
TGTGCCAGCAGTTTTTTCCCGACTAGCGGGAGGAAAAAGACCCAGTACTTC
CASSFFPTSGRKKTQYF
>TRBV2|TRBD1|TRBJ1-1|.
TGTGCCAGCAGACCAGACAGGGGGAACGCTGAAGCTTTCTTT
CASRPDRGNAEAFF